A selection of T cell receptor beta chains follows, all from one sample in a study of T cell responses to AZD1222 COVID-19 vaccine. Data came from immunoSEQ multiplex PCR; TCRdb stores just in-frame clones and leaves some out. In the table there are about 140,000 clones, roughly nine tenths of which are singletons. The sample consisted of peripheral blood, taken 28 days after the second dose of the MenACWY control vaccine. The receptor source for this set is an adult who received the MenACWY meningococcal vaccine as a control. CDR3s include the opening cysteine and the closing phenylalanine or tryptophan. The D gene is left open where the match is weak. Size values are once, few and many counts, or a class for expanded clones, and some rows have none.

TRBV5-1,TRBJ2-1,.,16,TRBD2,TGCGCCAGCAGCTCTGGACTAGCGGGAGCCTACAATGAGCAGTTCTTC,CASSSGLAGAYNEQFF
TRBV7-9,TRBJ2-7,.,13,.,TGTGCCAGCAGCTTAACGGGAGCCTACGAGCAGTACTTC,CASSLTGAYEQYF
TRBV5-4,TRBJ2-3,once,14,.,TGTGCCAGCAGCACCCCGTCGCAGACAGATACGCAGTATTTT,CASSTPSQTDTQYF
TRBV7-8,TRBJ2-6,.,16,.,TGTGCCAGCAGCTTAGGGGGCACGGCTGGGGCCAACGTCCTGACTTTC,CASSLGGTAGANVLTF
TRBV4-1,TRBJ2-3,once,16,.,TGCGCCAGCAGCCAAGATTCGGGAGCTGGGGCAGATACGCAGTATTTT,CASSQDSGAGADTQYF
TRBV21-1,TRBJ2-1,.,16,.,TGTGCCAGCAGCTCCAGGACTGGAAGCTCCTACAATGAGCAGTTCTTC,CASSSRTGSSYNEQFF
TRBV9,TRBJ1-1,.,15,TRBD1,TGTGCCAGCAGCGTAGTGGACAGGATGAACACTGAAGCTTTCTTT,CASSVVDRMNTEAFF
TRBV27,TRBJ1-5,.,13,.,TGTGCCAGCAGGGGCGGGACACGTCAGCCCCAGCATTTT,CASRGGTRQPQHF
TRBV7-2,TRBJ2-7,.,13,TRBD1,TGTGCCAGCAGCTTCGCAGGGGGCTACGAGCAGTACTTC,CASSFAGGYEQYF
TRBV4-2,TRBJ1-2,.,14,.,TGTGCCAGCAGCCTGGACCCCACCGGTGGCGGCTACACCTTC,CASSLDPTGGGYTF
TRBV9,TRBJ2-7,.,15,.,TGTGCCAGCAGCGTAGCTGGGGAAAAGGGGTCGGCTCAGTACTTC,CASSVAGEKGSAQYF
TRBV9,TRBJ2-5,.,14,.,TGTGCCAGCAGCGTAGATGGCAGTAAAGAGACCCAGTACTTC,CASSVDGSKETQYF
TRBV19,TRBJ2-1,.,16,.,TGTGCCAGTAGGTATGGGACGAGGGGCGGTGATGATGAGCAGTTCTTC,CASRYGTRGGDDEQFF
TRBV4-3,TRBJ1-5,.,15,.,TGCGCCAGCAGCCGTACGAGGGGTGTCGATCAGCCCCAGCATTTT,CASSRTRGVDQPQHF
TRBV7-9,TRBJ1-2,.,15,.,TGTGCCAGCAGCTTAGGTTTTGGGGTGGGCTATGGCTACACCTTC,CASSLGFGVGYGYTF
TRBV10-3,TRBJ2-5,.,12,TRBD1,TGTGCCACCCAGGGGGCGCAGGAGACCCAGTACTTC,CATQGAQETQYF
TRBV14,TRBJ2-1,.,19,TRBD1,TGTGCCAGCAGCCTTGGGACAGGGGGCCTTCTGAGCGGGTACAATGAGCAGTTCTTC,CASSLGTGGLLSGYNEQFF
TRBV29-1,TRBJ2-7,.,13,.,TGCAGCGTTGGGTTCCAGGGGCGATACGAGCAGTACTTC,CSVGFQGRYEQYF
TRBV5-1,TRBJ1-1,once,13,.,TGCGCCAGCAGATACAACAGGGACACTGAAGCTTTCTTT,CASRYNRDTEAFF
TRBV5-1,TRBJ1-6,.,12,.,TGCGCCAGCAGAGCGGATAATTCACCCCTCCACTTT,CASRADNSPLHF
TRBV9,TRBJ2-5,.,14,.,TGTGCCAGCAGCGTAGGAGACATCCAAGAGACCCAGTACTTC,CASSVGDIQETQYF
TRBV11-2,TRBJ1-1,once,14,.,TGTGCCAGCAGCTTGTCCACGTGGGGCCCTGAAGCTTTCTTT,CASSLSTWGPEAFF
TRBV24-1,TRBJ2-5,.,13,.,TGTGCCACCAGTTCAGGGGGGCAAGAGACCCAGTACTTC,CATSSGGQETQYF
TRBV29-1,TRBJ1-5,.,14,TRBD1,TGCAGCGTTGCGCAGGGGGCCGGCAATCAGCCCCAGCATTTT,CSVAQGAGNQPQHF
TRBV5-5,TRBJ1-1,few,14,.,TGTGCCAGCAGCTGGGTCCAACTGAACACTGAAGCTTTCTTT,CASSWVQLNTEAFF
TRBV6-6,TRBJ2-1,.,16,.,TGTGCCAGCAGGACGGGACTCCCTCAGTCCTACAATGAGCAGTTCTTC,CASRTGLPQSYNEQFF
TRBV24-1,TRBJ2-2,.,16,.,TGTGCCACCAGTGATCCCCCAGGGGGGGGCACCGGGGAGCTGTTTTTT,CATSDPPGGGTGELFF
TRBV4-3,TRBJ2-5,.,17,TRBD2,TGCGCCAGCAGCCAAGCAGGCGGGAGGGGTCCGCTAGAGACCCAGTACTTC,CASSQAGGRGPLETQYF
TRBV7-9,TRBJ2-7,.,15,.,TGTGCCAGCAGCGCAATCCCGGCCGGCTCCTACGAGCAGTACTTC,CASSAIPAGSYEQYF
TRBV2,TRBJ1-1,.,12,.,TGTGCCAGCAGTCCGGACCTCTCCGGCGCTTTCTTT,CASSPDLSGAFF
TRBV7-2,TRBJ1-2,.,14,.,TGTGCGAGCGGGAGGGACCGAAGGATCTATGGCTACACCTTC,CASGRDRRIYGYTF
TRBV7-7,TRBJ2-5,.,15,TRBD2,TGTGCCAGCAGCTTCCTAGCGGGGGGGGCGGAGACCCAGTACTTC,CASSFLAGGAETQYF
TRBV15,TRBJ2-5,.,16,.,TGTGCCACCAGCAGAGGGGGGGCAGGGGCGATCGGGACCCAGTACTTC,CATSRGGAGAIGTQYF
TRBV3-1/TRBV3-2,TRBJ2-3,.,20,TRBD2,TGTGCCAGCAGCCAAGCCGGGACTAGCGGGGGAGGGGCTAGCACAGATACGCAGTATTTT,CASSQAGTSGGGASTDTQYF
TRBV19,TRBJ1-3,.,14,TRBD1,TGTGCCAGTAGAAACAGGGGGGCTGGAAACACCATATATTTT,CASRNRGAGNTIYF
TRBV7-3,TRBJ2-2,once,15,.,TGTGCCAGCAGCTCCCGGTCCCGCGGCACCGGGGAGCTGTTTTTT,CASSSRSRGTGELFF
TRBV24-1,TRBJ2-7,.,14,.,TGTGCCACCAGTGAACGGAGCAAGCTCCACGAGCAGTACTTC,CATSERSKLHEQYF
TRBV28,TRBJ1-4,.,16,TRBD1,TGTGCCAGCAGCATAGAAGCGGGACAGGGTAATGAAAAACTGTTTTTT,CASSIEAGQGNEKLFF
TRBV14,TRBJ1-2,.,15,TRBD1,TGTGCCAGCAGCCAAGACAGGGGGAAGTTAAGCGGCTACACCTTC,CASSQDRGKLSGYTF
TRBV7-2,TRBJ1-2,once,15,.,TGTGCCAGCAGGCCTTATTTGGGGGAATCCTATGGCTACACCTTC,CASRPYLGESYGYTF
TRBV5-1,TRBJ2-1,few,15,TRBD1,TGCGCCAGCAGCCACCGGGACAGGGGCATCAATGAGCAGTTCTTC,CASSHRDRGINEQFF
TRBV23-1,TRBJ2-3,.,12,TRBD2,TGCACCGAGCGGGGAGGCACAGATACGCAGTATTTT,CTERGGTDTQYF
TRBV15,TRBJ1-1,.,16,.,TGTGCCACCAGCAGAGATTTTTCGGTACGAAACACTGAAGCTTTCTTT,CATSRDFSVRNTEAFF
TRBV18,TRBJ2-3,once,16,TRBD2,TGTGCCAGCTCACCACCTAGCGGGGGATTCACAGATACGCAGTATTTT,CASSPPSGGFTDTQYF
TRBV9,TRBJ2-7,.,15,.,TGTGCCAGCAGCGTAGAAACGGGGGCGGCCTACGAGCAGTACTTC,CASSVETGAAYEQYF
TRBV5-5,TRBJ2-2,.,16,TRBD2,TGTGCCAGCAGCTTGGCCACTAGCGGAGGAACCGGGGAGCTGTTTTTT,CASSLATSGGTGELFF
TRBV24-1,TRBJ2-3,.,14,TRBD2,TGTGCCACCGACGCGGGGGGCAGTGAGGATACGCAGTATTTT,CATDAGGSEDTQYF
TRBV12-3/TRBV12-4,TRBJ2-7,.,13,TRBD1,TGTGCCAGCGGGACAGGGCTATCCTACGAGCAGTACTTC,CASGTGLSYEQYF
TRBV28,TRBJ2-5,.,14,TRBD1,TGTGCCAGCAGCCTGACAGGGGGCGGAGAGACCCAGTACTTC,CASSLTGGGETQYF
TRBV13,TRBJ1-1,.,13,.,TGTGCCAGCAGCTTTTTCGGGGACACTGAAGCTTTCTTT,CASSFFGDTEAFF
TRBV10-3,TRBJ1-5,.,15,.,TGTGCCATCAGTGTGGGGGATAATAGCAATCAGCCCCAGCATTTT,CAISVGDNSNQPQHF
TRBV5-6,TRBJ1-1,.,15,.,TGTGCCAGCAGCTTCTTTTCAGGAGGGAACACTGAAGCTTTCTTT,CASSFFSGGNTEAFF
TRBV11-2,TRBJ2-1,.,15,TRBD2,TGTGCCAGCAGCCGCGTGGTAGCGGGAGACAATGAGCAGTTCTTC,CASSRVVAGDNEQFF
TRBV6-5,TRBJ1-5,.,15,.,TGTGCCAGCCATCCCTTCACAAGTGGGAATCAGCCCCAGCATTTT,CASHPFTSGNQPQHF
TRBV5-6,TRBJ1-1,.,14,.,TGTGCCAGCAGCTTTGTGGGTCAAAACACTGAAGCTTTCTTT,CASSFVGQNTEAFF